This entry features one T cell receptor beta chain sequence. Before being deemed recovered, Cohort 3 donors had two negative PCRs, clearance, or symptom resolution. The sample belongs to a study of blood T cell repertoires in COVID-19. Study as a whole: Samples of COVID-19 (acute and convalescent) were obtained from the United States, Italy and Spain. T cells, B-cell-depleted T cells, or PBMCs provided the cDNA or gDNA that served as material.

Authors' processing steps: Using reference gene primer amplification, nucleated cell counts were estimated. TCRdb's copy holds only in-frame clones and misses some; the assay was immunoSEQ multiplex PCR. The D gene and trimming were derived from the DNA, and the V and J assignments and clone size from that table. The sample lists about 440,000 clones, about 90% occurring once. This TCR derives from a young man who had recovered from COVID-19. The sequenced material came from PBMCs or T cells enriched from blood (not recorded which).

As DNA, the CDR3 is TGTGCCAGCAGTGAAATCGTTTCACCCCTCCACTTT. This translates into CASSEIVSPLHF. This chain joins TRBV2 and TRBJ1-6; D is undetermined. This CDR3 has 12 amino acids. V gave up 2 bases and J gave up 9 bases, with 5 bases separating them. The germline gives CDR1 SNHLY, CDR2 FYNNEI.